This TCR beta chain was sequenced during a study of T cell responses to AZD1222 COVID-19 vaccine. The germline V gene has CDR1 MDHEN and CDR2 SYDVKM. The CDR3 runs to 12 residues. The V end lost 6 bases, the J end lost 6 bases, and 9 bases lay between the germline ends. The repertoire was sequenced with immunoSEQ multiplex PCR; TCRdb's copy has only in-frame clones and lacks some. The sample holds 120,000 or so clones, around 85% seen once. The gene calls are TRBV28 and TRBJ1-5, with unresolved D. Sequencing was performed on peripheral blood, taken on day 0 of AZD1222 vaccination. The clonotype originates from an adult in good health. The CDR3 coding sequence is TGTGCCAGCAGATACTCTAGTCAGCCCCAGCATTTT. Residues: CASRYSSQPQHF.